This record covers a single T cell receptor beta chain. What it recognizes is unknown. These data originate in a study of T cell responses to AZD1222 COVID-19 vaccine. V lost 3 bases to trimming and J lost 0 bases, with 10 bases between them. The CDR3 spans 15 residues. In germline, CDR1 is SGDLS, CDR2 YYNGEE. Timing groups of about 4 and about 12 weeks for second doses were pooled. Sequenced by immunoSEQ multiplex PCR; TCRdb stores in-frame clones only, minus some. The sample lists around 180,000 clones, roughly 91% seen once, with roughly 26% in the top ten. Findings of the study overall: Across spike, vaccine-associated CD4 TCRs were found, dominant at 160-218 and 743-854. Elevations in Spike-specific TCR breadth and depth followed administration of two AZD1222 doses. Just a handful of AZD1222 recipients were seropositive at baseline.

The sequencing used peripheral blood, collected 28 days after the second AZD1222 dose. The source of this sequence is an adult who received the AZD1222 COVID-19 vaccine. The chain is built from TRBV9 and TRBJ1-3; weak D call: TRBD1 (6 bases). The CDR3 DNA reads TGTGCCAGCAGCGGGGGACATCACTCTGGAAACACCATATATTTT. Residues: CASSGGHHSGNTIYF.